This TCR beta chain emerged from a study of OX40 agonist ivuxolimab in advanced cancers. Overall study: The dose-escalation cohort had hepatocellular carcinoma, melanoma, renal cell or head and neck cancer.

Study-level findings and limits: There was clonal expansion of CD4+ and CD8+ blood T cells by week 6 at 0.1 to 3.0 mg/kg. Antigens targeted by the expanded peripheral T cells were not determined.

Repertoires were generated with immunoSEQ multiplex PCR, while TCRdb's copy carries only in-frame clones and drops some. This table has 50,000 to 60,000 clones, about 90% appearing once. Patients were ruled out by autoimmune disease history or systemic immunosuppression. V lost 2 bases and J 4 bases, leaving 18 bases between the germline ends. The CDR3 extends over 16 amino acids. Germline-derived CDR1 and CDR2 are SGHRS and YFSETQ. This clone has only a few counts. Its antigen is unknown. The starting material was CD4+ or CD8+ T cells sorted from blood, obtained in a trial of the OX40 agonist ivuxolimab. This clonotype originated in an adult with an advanced solid tumor such as melanoma, head and neck, liver or kidney cancer. The gene calls are TRBV5-1 and TRBJ1-1; no reliable D call. The CDR3 loop is CASSLLVGGVGTEAFF. The CDR3 DNA follows: TGCGCCAGCAGCTTACTCGTCGGAGGAGTCGGCACTGAAGCTTTCTTT.